The next 4 T cell receptor beta chains were all read from a single sample in a study of cytomegalovirus exposure and HLA in healthy donors. Amplification used 60 Vbeta primers and 13 Jbeta primers. Here immunoSEQ multiplex PCR was the method, and the copy in TCRdb shows in-frame clones only, minus some. The repertoire holds 160,000 or so clones, approximately 88% seen once, with under 2% in the top ten. Sequenced material: PBMCs. These receptors all stem from a woman under 30 in good health and CMV-seronegative.

This chain connects TRBV28 to TRBJ1-1, with TRBD1 matching over 7 bases. J lost 0 bases, V lost 5 bases, and 6 bases had no gene match. The germline V gene has CDR1 MDHEN and CDR2 SYDVKM. CDR3 length equals 15 residues. CDR3 DNA sequence: TGTGCCAGCAGTAGGACAGGTGGGGTGAACACTGAAGCTTTCTTT. Its translation is CASSRTGGVNTEAFF.

The chain links TRBV9 to TRBJ1-1; the D gene is possibly TRBD1 (5 bases). With 7 bases removed from V and 5 bases from J, the gap between germline ends came to 21 bases. The germline V gene encodes CDR1 SGDLS and CDR2 YYNGEE. The CDR3 is made up of 15 amino acids. CDR3 region: CASDAGLGFGTEAFF. In DNA, the CDR3 is TGTGCCAGCGATGCAGGGCTGGGTTTTGGGACTGAAGCTTTCTTT.

This chain joins TRBV7-9 and TRBJ2-1; TRBD2 matches at 10 bases. Germline V gene lookup returns CDR1 SEHNR and CDR2 FQNEAQ (reference sequence). Germline trimming cut 8 bases from V and 2 bases from J; bases unmatched to any gene: 6. CDR3 length equals 15 residues. The CDR3 here is CASLLSGGAYNEQFF. The CDR3, as DNA: TGTGCCAGCTTACTAAGCGGGGGGGCCTACAATGAGCAGTTCTTC.

This chain joins TRBV27 and TRBJ2-1; TRBD1 matches 7 bases. This CDR3 has 19 amino acids. Trimming cost V 5 bases and J 0 bases; bases outside gene matches: 16. Germline values: CDR1 MNHEY, CDR2 SMNVEV (reference sequence). The CDR3 DNA sequence: TGTGCCAGCAGTACCACCCTAACGGACAGGACATCCTCCTACAATGAGCAGTTCTTC. It specifies CASSTTLTDRTSSYNEQFF.